This T cell receptor beta chain came from a study of cytomegalovirus exposure and HLA in healthy donors. Germline assignment: CDR1 LGHNA and CDR2 YSLEER. The CDR3 has 16 residues. J gave up 1 base and V 2 bases, and 7 bases lay outside the gene matches. Details on this clone: Its target is unknown.

PCR involved 60 Vbeta and 13 Jbeta primers. The assay was immunoSEQ multiplex PCR, and TCRdb's table has in-frame clones only and misses some. Among more than 95,000 clones listed, 65% to 85% were seen once. General study findings and limits: The classifier was said to identify cytomegalovirus status with high specificity and sensitivity.

The V call is TRBV4-3, the J call TRBJ1-2; 7 bases fit TRBD1. This TCR was recovered from a man aged 45-60 years in good health and CMV-seropositive. Sample: PBMCs. The CDR3: CASSQIRQGLNYGYTF. The DNA of the CDR3 is TGCGCCAGCAGCCAAATTAGACAGGGCCTTAACTATGGCTACACCTTC.